These T cell receptor beta chains were read from a single sample in a study of T-cell reconstitution after alpha-beta-depleted transplantation in children. TCRdb reprocessed the PCR reads via MiXCR and lists one record per CDR3 protein. Counted here are 190,000 or so distinct CDR3 sequences, approximately 7% occurring once; the ten biggest clones make up approximately 2.9%. Sequences were derived from PBMCs from the stem cell graft donor, sampled from the stem cell graft. These receptor sequences come from a human donor who donated a stem cell graft to a child with Wiskott-Aldrich syndrome. CDR3s leave out the opening cysteine and the closing phenylalanine or tryptophan.

V gene	J gene	CDR3 protein
TRBV5-1	TRBJ2-2	ASSEQTITGELF
TRBV3-1	TRBJ2-1	ASSQGTSRSQF
TRBV5-1	TRBJ1-5	ASSPDPGQTNQPQH
TRBV5-1	TRBJ2-7	ASKIPQRFYEQY
TRBV12-3/TRBV12-4	TRBJ1-1	ASSLEGHTEAF
TRBV23-1	TRBJ2-1	ASSQLDTGNEQF
TRBV4-1	TRBJ1-2	ASSHRGADYGYT
TRBV3-1	TRBJ2-7	ASSPGTTSYEQY
TRBV20-1	TRBJ1-1	SARQGDTEAF
TRBV4-2	TRBJ2-4	ASSQNLGFLGESKNIQY
TRBV12-3/TRBV12-4	TRBJ1-6	ASSPSRGYNSPLH
TRBV10-3	TRBJ2-2	AISETWVREAGELF
TRBV25-1	TRBJ1-6	ASSGGQSSPLH